This TCR beta chain was profiled in a study of T cell repertoires in cytomegalovirus infection. For the study at large: HLA-B-restricted CMV epitopes that are well studied were used alongside recently identified HLA-C-restricted ones. Evidence of both CMV infection and a matching HLA type came from public TCR beta signatures.

The V end was cut by 3 bases, the J end by 5 bases, with 11 bases between. From germline, CDR1 is WNHNN and CDR2 SYGVQD (reference sequence). The CDR3 length is 13 residues. This clonotype was seen only a few times. Its specificity is not known. TCRdb reprocessed the reads with MiXCR, giving one entry per CDR3 protein. The data contain roughly 800,000 distinct CDR3 sequences, almost 30% of them seen just once; the ten biggest clones take up roughly 14%. Findings and caveats of the study: Summed frequency of shared TCR beta families picked out CMV carriers who also had the relevant HLA. HLA-C-restricted CMV-specific TCR beta clonotypes prevailed in the ex vivo response.

This sequence was found in a human donor in good health (CMV status not recorded). Some clones in this sample may be carry-over from other donors' samples. This sample comprised cultured CD8+ T cells from PBMCs, obtained from culture after CMV antigen stimulation. J is TRBJ2-7 and V is TRBV10-1, with D unclear. The CDR3 DNA sequence: TGCGCCAGCAGTGACCCAGGCCTCCACGAGCAGTACTTC. Protein sequence: CASSDPGLHEQYF.